These T cell receptor beta chains were read from a single sample in a study of tumor-infiltrating lymphocytes in primary liver carcinoma. MiXCR was run by TCRdb on the multiplex PCR reads, yielding one entry per CDR3 protein. The sample includes almost 45,000 distinct CDR3 sequences, roughly 74% of them seen just once. Sequencing was performed on tumor-adjacent normal liver tissue. Receptor source: a woman in her twenties or thirties with primary liver carcinoma and hepatitis B virus infection. Both conserved end residues are part of each CDR3. A D gene is named only where the DNA matches it firmly. The size field is filled for only some rows; it gives once, few, many or a size class.

>TRBV30|TRBD1|.|TRBJ2-3
TGTGCCTGGAGTGGAAGACAGGGGCCAGATACACAGTATTTT
CAWSGRQGPDTQYF
>TRBV28|.|.|TRBJ2-5
TGTGCCAGCAGATCGGACATGATCCAAGATACCCAGTACTTC
CASRSDMIQDTQYF
>TRBV4-3|.|few|TRBJ1-2
TGCGCCAGCAGCGCTAAGTTGGAGATCTATGGTTACACGTTC
CASSAKLEIYGYTF
>TRBV6-2/TRBV6-3|.|.|TRBJ2-2
TGTGACAGCACTGACAGGAATGAAGACGGGGAGCTGTTTTTT
CDSTDRNEDGELFF
>TRBV7-9|TRBD2|many|TRBJ2-3
TGTGCCAGCAGCAACGGACTAGCAGCAGATACGCAGTATTTT
CASSNGLAADTQYF
>TRBV11-2|.|.|TRBJ1-1
TGCGCCAGCAACTCCGGGACTGAAGCTTTCTTT
CASNSGTEAFF
>TRBV13|.|.|TRBJ2-2
TGTGCCAGCAGCTTCCAGACATCGAACACCTGGGAGCTGTTTTTT
CASSFQTSNTWELFF
>TRBV5-1|TRBD2|.|TRBJ2-3
TGCACCAGCAGCTTTAGCGGGCTTAGCACAGATACGCAGTATTTT
CTSSFSGLSTDTQYF
>TRBV5-1|TRBD1|few|TRBJ2-7
TGCGCCAGCAGCTGGGACGGGACAGGGTACGAGCAGTACTTC
CASSWDGTGYEQYF
>TRBV4-2|TRBD1|.|TRBJ2-7
TGTGCCAGTAGCCGACTGGGTCCGGGACAGGATATCTACGAGCAGTACTTC
CASSRLGPGQDIYEQYF
>TRBV19|TRBD1|.|TRBJ2-6
TGTGCCAGCAGGACAGGGGGCGCGTCTGGGGCCATCGCCCTGACTTTC
CASRTGGASGAIALTF
>TRBV6-2/TRBV6-3|.|few|TRBJ1-1
TGTGCCAGCAGTTACCAGGTCCGAACTGAAGCTTTCTTT
CASSYQVRTEAFF
>TRBV29-1|TRBD1|many|TRBJ2-5
TGCAGCGTTGAAGATCGGCAGGGGGCCGAGACCCAGTACTTC
CSVEDRQGAETQYF
>TRBV7-8|.|.|TRBJ1-5
TGTGCCAGCAGCCCTAACTCGGAGTTCGTTCAGCCCCAGCATTTT
CASSPNSEFVQPQHF
>TRBV4-2|TRBD1|once|TRBJ2-7
TGTGCCAGCAGCGATAGGGACAGGGAGGAGTACTTC
CASSDRDREEYF
>TRBV5-6|TRBD1|many|TRBJ2-1
TGTGCCAGCAGCTTGGGGGGACAGGGGGCGTATGAGCAGTTCTTC
CASSLGGQGAYEQFF
>TRBV5-5|.|.|TRBJ2-5
TGCGCCATCAGCTTGGAATGGGGCGCAGAGACCCAGTACTTC
CAISLEWGAETQYF
>TRBV7-9|TRBD2|.|TRBJ2-7
TGTGCCAGCAGATCGGGAGGCCTCTCCCACGAGCAGCACTTC
CASRSGGLSHEQHF
>TRBV6-5|TRBD1|.|TRBJ2-7
TGTGCCAGCCAGACAGGGAACGAGCAGTACTTC
CASQTGNEQYF
>TRBV12-3/TRBV12-4|.|few|TRBJ2-7
TGTGCCAGCCCCGGGGGACAGAGAGCCTACGAGCAGCACTTC
CASPGGQRAYEQHF
>TRBV4-3|.|.|TRBJ2-1
TGCGCCAGCAGCACCACTATAGCGGACCCACTCTCCTACAATGAGCAGTTCTTC
CASSTTIADPLSYNEQFF
>TRBV5-4|TRBD2|.|TRBJ2-5
TGTGCCAGCAACTTGGGGACTAGCGGACAAGGGACCCAGTACTTC
CASNLGTSGQGTQYF
>TRBV11-1|.|.|TRBJ2-5
TGTGCCAGCAGCTTAGAGCCGGGGTACCTAGGGGAGACCCAATACTTC
CASSLEPGYLGETQYF
>TRBV20-1|TRBD1|few|TRBJ1-6
TGCAGTGCCCCCGGACAGGGCGAGTCATCACCCCTCCACTTT
CSAPGQGESSPLHF
>TRBV6-5|.|.|TRBJ1-5
TGTGCGAGCAGTCAGCCCCTGCATTTT
CASSQPLHF
>TRBV5-4|.|.|TRBJ2-7
TGTGCCAGCAGCTTGGAGGCGGGGCCTTCCTACGAGCAGCACTTC
CASSLEAGPSYEQHF
>TRBV10-3|TRBD2|.|TRBJ2-1
TGTGCCACCAGTGAGCCGATGGCGGGAGACTACAATGAGCAGTTCTTC
CATSEPMAGDYNEQFF
>TRBV5-4|.|many|TRBJ1-6
TGTGCCAGCAGCTCACAAAGCCGTGGGTTTGCGGATTCACCCCTCCACTTT
CASSSQSRGFADSPLHF
>TRBV5-4|.|.|TRBJ1-1
TGTGCCAGCAGCTTCGGTAGGAAAGTAAACACTGAAGCTTTCTTT
CASSFGRKVNTEAFF
>TRBV5-1|TRBD1|many|TRBJ1-5
TGCGCCAGCAGCTTGACAGGGGAAGGACAGCCCCAGCATTTT
CASSLTGEGQPQHF
>TRBV7-9|.|many|TRBJ1-4
TGTGCCAGCAGCCTCCAAAGTGGAAAACTGTTTTTT
CASSLQSGKLFF
>TRBV28|.|many|TRBJ1-4
TGTGCCAGCAGGAAGGGACCGCGGAATGAAAAACTGTTTTTT
CASRKGPRNEKLFF
>TRBV7-8|.|.|TRBJ2-7
TGTGCCAGCAGCCCATTACTAGTGGGCAAAGGCCTCGAGCAGTACTTC
CASSPLLVGKGLEQYF
>TRBV6-1|TRBD2|many|TRBJ2-7
TGTGCCAGCAGACAGGTCCGGGAGGCCTACGAGCAGTACTTC
CASRQVREAYEQYF
>TRBV5-5|.|.|TRBJ2-1
TGTGCCAGCAGCAGTGGCGATAGGGAATCCTCCTACAATGAGCAATTCTTC
CASSSGDRESSYNEQFF
>TRBV4-1|.|.|TRBJ2-7
TGCGCCAGCAGCCCCGCACCACCATGCGGGCAGTACTTC
CASSPAPPCGQYF
>TRBV7-8|.|few|TRBJ2-3
TGTGCCTGCAGCTCAATAGTATCAGATACGCAGTATTTT
CACSSIVSDTQYF
>TRBV12-3/TRBV12-4|TRBD2|many|TRBJ2-1
TGTGCCACCTGTCGGGGAGGGCAGGCTAGCGGTTACAATGAGCAGTTCTTC
CATCRGGQASGYNEQFF
>TRBV11-3|TRBD2|.|TRBJ2-1
TGTGCAGGCGCTAGCGGGAGTGGGAATGACCAGTTCTTC
CAGASGSGNDQFF
>TRBV6-5|.|.|TRBJ2-2
TGTGTCTGCAGTTCCTTGGGGACGGGGAACACCGGGGAGCTGTTTTTT
CVCSSLGTGNTGELFF
>TRBV12-5|.|.|TRBJ2-1
TGTGCTAGTGGGGCAGGGGGGTCCCACAACGAGCAGTTCTTC
CASGAGGSHNEQFF
>TRBV6-1|TRBD1|.|TRBJ1-5
TGTGCCGTCGGGACAGGGATTAATCAGCCCCAGCATTTT
CAVGTGINQPQHF
>TRBV5-6|.|.|TRBJ1-6
TGTGCCAGCAGCTTAGGAGCAGGAAATAATCCACCCCTCCACTTT
CASSLGAGNNPPLHF
>TRBV11-2|.|.|TRBJ2-3
TGTGCCAGCAGCTTAGTCCCCACAGGGACCTGCGATACGCATTATTTT
CASSLVPTGTCDTHYF
>TRBV11-1|TRBD1|.|TRBJ2-5
TGCGCCAGCAGCTGGACAGGGAGCACTGGGACCCAGTACTTC
CASSWTGSTGTQYF
>TRBV20-1|.|.|TRBJ2-7
TGCAGTGCTGATGGACAGTGGCACGAGCAGTACTTC
CSADGQWHEQYF
>TRBV11-2|.|.|TRBJ1-1
TGTGCCAGCAGCCCCGAGAGAGAAGCATTCTTT
CASSPEREAFF
>TRBV28|TRBD1|many|TRBJ2-3
TGTGCCAGCAGTTTATCAGGACAGGCTACAGATACGCAGTATTTT
CASSLSGQATDTQYF